A selection of T cell receptor beta chains follows, all from one sample in a study of regulatory T cells in long-lasting Graves disease. MiXCR, applied by TCRdb to the multiplex PCR reads, yields one record per CDR3 protein. The data contain around 460,000 distinct CDR3 sequences, about 22% of them singletons. Here the sequenced sample was peripheral blood mononuclear cells (PBMCs), taken when the disease was refractory, from a patient treated with antithyroid drugs. These receptors originate from a female donor with Graves disease. Both conserved end residues are part of each CDR3. The order of the fields is V gene, J gene, clone size, D gene, CDR3 protein, CDR3 DNA. D genes are given only for firm matches. A row's size may be missing; if present it is once, few, many or a size class.

V: TRBV12-3/TRBV12-4
J: TRBJ2-7
size: many
D: TRBD2
CDR3: CASSLDGGSGSALPYEQYF
DNA: TGTGCCAGCAGTTTGGACGGGGGGAGCGGGAGTGCCCTCCCCTACGAGCAGTACTTC

V: TRBV7-9
J: TRBJ1-6
size: few
D: NA
CDR3: CASSHAQGSSPLHF
DNA: TGTGCCAGCAGCCATGCGCAGGGAAGTTCACCCCTCCACTTT

V: TRBV4-3
J: TRBJ2-7
size: NA
D: TRBD2
CDR3: CASSQDFRLAYEQYF
DNA: TGCGCCAGCAGCCAAGATTTTAGACTAGCTTACGAGCAGTACTTC

V: TRBV19
J: TRBJ2-4
size: NA
D: NA
CDR3: CASRGDPRGSENIQYF
DNA: TGTGCCAGTAGAGGGGATCCGCGGGGCTCAGAAAACATTCAGTACTTC

V: TRBV7-8
J: TRBJ2-2
size: NA
D: TRBD1
CDR3: CAGSLVTMGQGPTGELFF
DNA: TGTGCCGGCAGCTTAGTAACGATGGGACAGGGGCCCACCGGGGAGCTGTTTTTT

V: TRBV7-2
J: TRBJ2-7
size: many
D: NA
CDR3: CASSLSSYEQYF
DNA: TGTGCCAGCAGTTTAAGCTCCTACGAGCAGTACTTC

V: TRBV27
J: TRBJ2-1
size: NA
D: NA
CDR3: CASSGEGAASYNEQFF
DNA: TGTGCCAGCAGTGGGGAGGGGGCGGCCTCCTACAATGAGCAGTTCTTC

V: TRBV28
J: TRBJ2-7
size: many
D: NA
CDR3: CASSYRGLYEQYF
DNA: TGTGCCAGCAGTTACCGGGGCCTCTACGAGCAGTACTTC

V: TRBV5-4
J: TRBJ2-4
size: once
D: TRBD1
CDR3: CASSLARGQGENIQYF
DNA: TGTGCCAGCAGCTTGGCAAGGGGACAGGGGGAAAACATTCAGTACTTC

V: TRBV28
J: TRBJ2-2
size: many
D: NA
CDR3: CASSSQPVHGELFF
DNA: TGTGCCAGCAGCAGTCAACCGGTACACGGGGAGCTGTTTTTT

V: TRBV7-9
J: TRBJ2-7
size: NA
D: TRBD1
CDR3: CASSLTRDSGYEQYF
DNA: TGTGCCAGCAGCTTAACCCGGGACAGCGGCTACGAGCAGTACTTC

V: TRBV6-5
J: TRBJ2-2
size: NA
D: NA
CDR3: CASSYQWATSNTGELFF
DNA: TGTGCCAGCAGTTACCAGTGGGCTACGAGTAACACCGGGGAGCTGTTTTTT

V: TRBV6-1
J: TRBJ1-1
size: many
D: NA
CDR3: CASRNRHINTEAFF
DNA: TGTGCCAGCAGGAACCGACACATTAACACTGAAGCTTTCTTT

V: TRBV5-1
J: TRBJ2-7
size: many
D: TRBD2
CDR3: CASSLTSGRAEQYF
DNA: TGCGCCAGCAGCCTGACTAGCGGGAGGGCCGAGCAGTACTTC

V: TRBV2
J: TRBJ2-5
size: many
D: TRBD2
CDR3: CASTPAGLATVLEYF
DNA: TGTGCCAGCACTCCCGCGGGACTAGCCACCGTCTTGGAGTACTTC

V: TRBV20-1
J: TRBJ2-5
size: NA
D: TRBD1
CDR3: CSARNRGMRETQYF
DNA: TGCAGTGCTAGGAACAGGGGGATGCGGGAGACCCAGTACTTC

V: TRBV10-3
J: TRBJ2-2
size: few
D: TRBD1
CDR3: CAIGGQGHTGELFF
DNA: TGTGCCATCGGGGGACAGGGGCACACCGGGGAGCTGTTTTTT

V: TRBV7-2
J: TRBJ2-1
size: NA
D: TRBD2
CDR3: CASSPWVTSGNEQFF
DNA: TGTGCCAGCAGCCCATGGGTTACTAGCGGAAATGAGCAGTTCTTC

V: TRBV28
J: TRBJ1-2
size: many
D: NA
CDR3: CASSLGVQSNGYTF
DNA: TGTGCCAGCAGTTTAGGAGTCCAGTCCAATGGCTACACCTTC

V: TRBV28
J: TRBJ1-2
size: many
D: TRBD1
CDR3: CASRLSPGQGPGYTF
DNA: TGTGCCAGCAGACTGAGTCCGGGACAGGGGCCTGGCTACACCTTC

V: TRBV12-3/TRBV12-4
J: TRBJ1-2
size: many
D: TRBD1
CDR3: CASSPDRGWGYTF
DNA: TGTGCCAGCAGCCCCGACAGGGGTTGGGGCTACACCTTC

V: TRBV28
J: TRBJ1-1
size: many
D: NA
CDR3: CASTPTRGTAGAFF
DNA: TGTGCCAGCACTCCTACCAGGGGCACGGCAGGAGCTTTCTTT

V: TRBV2
J: TRBJ2-2
size: few
D: TRBD2
CDR3: CASRGTTNTGELFF
DNA: TGTGCCAGTCGTGGGACTACGAACACCGGGGAGCTGTTTTTT

V: TRBV3-1
J: TRBJ1-4
size: few
D: NA
CDR3: CASNSRGSNEKLFF
DNA: TGTGCCAGCAACTCCAGGGGTTCAAATGAAAAACTGTTTTTT

V: TRBV18
J: TRBJ2-5
size: few
D: TRBD2
CDR3: CASSPLAGAVQETQYF
DNA: TGTGCCAGCTCACCACTAGCGGGGGCGGTCCAAGAGACCCAGTACTTC

V: TRBV28
J: TRBJ2-1
size: NA
D: NA
CDR3: CASSPNPRGNEQFF
DNA: TGTGCCAGCAGTCCCAACCCTAGGGGTAATGAGCAGTTCTTC

V: TRBV5-1
J: TRBJ1-3
size: NA
D: NA
CDR3: CASSQSTGTTGNTIYF
DNA: TGCGCCAGCAGCCAATCTACAGGGACTACTGGAAACACCATATATTTT

V: TRBV12-3/TRBV12-4
J: TRBJ1-2
size: many
D: NA
CDR3: CASLQTTGYGYTF
DNA: TGTGCCAGTTTACAGACCACGGGGTATGGCTACACCTTC

V: TRBV20-1
J: TRBJ2-7
size: many
D: NA
CDR3: CSARKASSSYEQYF
DNA: TGCAGTGCTAGAAAAGCGTCTAGCTCCTACGAGCAGTACTTC

V: TRBV28
J: TRBJ2-5
size: many
D: TRBD1
CDR3: CASSRADGTGGETQYF
DNA: TGTGCCAGCAGCCGAGCAGATGGGACAGGGGGCGAGACCCAGTACTTC

V: TRBV20-1
J: TRBJ2-1
size: NA
D: TRBD2
CDR3: CSARLAASYNEQFF
DNA: TGCAGTGCTCGACTAGCGGCTTCCTACAATGAGCAGTTCTTC

V: TRBV2
J: TRBJ1-5
size: many
D: NA
CDR3: CASSSQGGFSGPQHF
DNA: TGTGCCAGCAGTAGCCAGGGTGGGTTTTCTGGGCCCCAGCATTTT

V: TRBV20-1
J: TRBJ1-2
size: few
D: NA
CDR3: CSARNDAFGYTF
DNA: TGCAGTGCTAGAAATGATGCTTTCGGCTACACCTTC

V: TRBV11-2
J: TRBJ1-6
size: few
D: TRBD1
CDR3: CASSLKRQGAYNSPLHF
DNA: TGTGCCAGCAGCTTAAAGCGCCAGGGGGCGTATAATTCACCCCTCCACTTT

V: TRBV6-1
J: TRBJ2-4
size: few
D: TRBD1
CDR3: CASSESGQGSGKNIQYF
DNA: TGTGCCAGCAGTGAATCGGGACAGGGAAGTGGCAAAAACATTCAGTACTTC

V: TRBV7-9
J: TRBJ2-7
size: few
D: TRBD1
CDR3: CASSPPGQGKIHEQYF
DNA: TGTGCCAGCAGCCCGCCGGGACAGGGGAAGATCCACGAGCAGTACTTC

V: TRBV30
J: TRBJ2-7
size: few
D: NA
CDR3: CAWSVLLEGEQYF
DNA: TGTGCCTGGAGTGTATTGCTAGAAGGGGAGCAGTACTTC

V: TRBV6-1
J: TRBJ1-1
size: many
D: NA
CDR3: CAASSGVDTEAFF
DNA: TGTGCCGCATCTTCCGGGGTAGACACTGAAGCTTTCTTT

V: TRBV4-3
J: TRBJ1-1
size: NA
D: NA
CDR3: CASSQEKGVQQVAFF
DNA: TGCGCCAGCAGCCAAGAGAAGGGGGTCCAACAGGTGGCTTTCTTT

V: TRBV4-3
J: TRBJ2-2
size: NA
D: TRBD2
CDR3: CAGSQLLAGGSYTGELFF
DNA: TGCGCCGGCAGCCAACTACTAGCGGGAGGTTCGTACACCGGGGAGCTGTTTTTT

V: TRBV20-1
J: TRBJ2-5
size: many
D: NA
CDR3: CSARPGGTRGEETQYF
DNA: TGCAGTGCTAGGCCGGGCGGGACACGAGGGGAAGAGACCCAGTACTTC

V: TRBV5-4
J: TRBJ2-5
size: NA
D: NA
CDR3: CASSAALRETQYF
DNA: TGTGCCAGCAGCGCAGCCTTAAGAGAGACCCAGTACTTC

V: TRBV19
J: TRBJ2-4
size: few
D: NA
CDR3: CASSIPPGGRAKNIQYF
DNA: TGTGCCAGTAGTATCCCCCCGGGCGGACGAGCCAAAAACATTCAGTACTTC

V: TRBV11-2
J: TRBJ2-7
size: once
D: NA
CDR3: CASSTPGQGHEQYF
DNA: TGTGCCAGCAGCACCCCGGGGCAGGGACACGAGCAGTACTTC

V: TRBV6-2/TRBV6-3
J: TRBJ1-1
size: many
D: NA
CDR3: CASSSTRGETEAFF
DNA: TGTGCCAGCAGTTCTACCCGGGGTGAGACTGAAGCTTTCTTT

V: TRBV5-4
J: TRBJ1-1
size: many
D: NA
CDR3: CASSTRGRVGTEAFF
DNA: TGTGCCAGCAGTACGAGGGGCAGGGTAGGAACTGAAGCTTTCTTT

V: TRBV6-1
J: TRBJ2-5
size: many
D: NA
CDR3: CASSRGPRGPETQYF
DNA: TGTGCCAGCAGCCGAGGACCCAGAGGGCCAGAGACCCAGTACTTC

V: TRBV30
J: TRBJ1-4
size: many
D: NA
CDR3: CAFPLGRGEKLFF
DNA: TGTGCCTTCCCCTTAGGGAGGGGTGAAAAACTGTTTTTT

V: TRBV15
J: TRBJ1-6
size: few
D: NA
CDR3: CATSRDLMGWSSYNSPLHF
DNA: TGTGCCACCAGCAGAGATCTTATGGGTTGGAGCTCCTATAATTCACCCCTCCACTTT

V: TRBV6-1
J: TRBJ2-7
size: NA
D: NA
CDR3: CASSEGTVHEQYF
DNA: TGTGCCAGCAGTGAAGGAACGGTCCACGAGCAGTACTTC

V: TRBV20-1
J: TRBJ2-2
size: many
D: TRBD2
CDR3: CSASGGASGRNTGELFF
DNA: TGCAGTGCTAGCGGGGGGGCTAGCGGGAGGAACACCGGGGAGCTGTTTTTT

V: TRBV28
J: TRBJ2-7
size: many
D: TRBD2
CDR3: CASSLSDGGNEQYF
DNA: TGTGCCAGCAGTTTGTCGGACGGGGGGAACGAGCAGTACTTC

V: TRBV30
J: TRBJ1-1
size: few
D: NA
CDR3: CAWSVGGSREAFF
DNA: TGTGCCTGGAGTGTAGGAGGTTCGAGGGAAGCTTTCTTT

V: TRBV12-3/TRBV12-4
J: TRBJ1-2
size: many
D: NA
CDR3: CASSPTSGANYGYTF
DNA: TGTGCCAGCAGCCCCACCTCCGGAGCTAACTATGGCTACACCTTC

V: TRBV15
J: TRBJ2-7
size: NA
D: NA
CDR3: CATSSASGSGTYEQYF
DNA: TGTGCCACCAGCAGCGCCTCCGGGTCCGGGACCTACGAGCAGTACTTC

V: TRBV28
J: TRBJ1-4
size: NA
D: TRBD1
CDR3: CASSFPGTVNEKLFF
DNA: TGTGCCAGCAGTTTCCCCGGGACAGTTAATGAAAAACTGTTTTTT

V: TRBV3-1
J: TRBJ2-7
size: NA
D: TRBD1
CDR3: CASSLLTGPGEQYF
DNA: TGTGCCAGCAGCCTCCTGACAGGGCCGGGCGAGCAGTACTTC

V: TRBV7-3
J: TRBJ2-2
size: few
D: NA
CDR3: CASSSTRFPGELFF
DNA: TGTGCCAGCAGCTCAACTAGGTTCCCCGGGGAGCTGTTTTTT